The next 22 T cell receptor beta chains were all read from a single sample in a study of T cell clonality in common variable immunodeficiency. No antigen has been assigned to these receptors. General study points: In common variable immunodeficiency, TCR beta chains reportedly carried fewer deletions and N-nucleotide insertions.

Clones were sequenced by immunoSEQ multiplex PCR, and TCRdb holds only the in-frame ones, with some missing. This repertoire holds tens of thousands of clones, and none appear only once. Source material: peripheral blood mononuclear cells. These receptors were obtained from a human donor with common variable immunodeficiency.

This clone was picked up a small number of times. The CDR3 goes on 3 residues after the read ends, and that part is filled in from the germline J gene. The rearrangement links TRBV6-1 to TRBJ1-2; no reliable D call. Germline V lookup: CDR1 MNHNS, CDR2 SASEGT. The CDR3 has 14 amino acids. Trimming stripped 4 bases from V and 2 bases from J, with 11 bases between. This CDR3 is CASSGAGGNYGYTF. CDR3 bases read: TGTGCCAGCAGTGGAGCCGGCGGGAACTATGGC.

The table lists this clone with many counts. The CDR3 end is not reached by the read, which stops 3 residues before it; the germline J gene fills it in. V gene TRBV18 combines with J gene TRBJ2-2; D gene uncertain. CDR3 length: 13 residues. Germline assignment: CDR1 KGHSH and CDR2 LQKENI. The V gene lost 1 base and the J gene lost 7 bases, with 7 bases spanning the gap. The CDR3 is CASSPLGYGELFF. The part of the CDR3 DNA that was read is TGTGCCAGCTCACCACTAGGGTACGGGGAG.

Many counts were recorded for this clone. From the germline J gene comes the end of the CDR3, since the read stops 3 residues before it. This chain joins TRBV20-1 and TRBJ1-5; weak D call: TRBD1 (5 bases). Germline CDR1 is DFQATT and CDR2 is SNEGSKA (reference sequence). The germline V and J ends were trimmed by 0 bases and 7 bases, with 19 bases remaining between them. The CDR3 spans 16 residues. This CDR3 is CSARDSGGRVGQPQHF. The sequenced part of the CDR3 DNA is TGCAGTGCTAGAGATTCTGGGGGGAGGGTTGGACAGCCC.

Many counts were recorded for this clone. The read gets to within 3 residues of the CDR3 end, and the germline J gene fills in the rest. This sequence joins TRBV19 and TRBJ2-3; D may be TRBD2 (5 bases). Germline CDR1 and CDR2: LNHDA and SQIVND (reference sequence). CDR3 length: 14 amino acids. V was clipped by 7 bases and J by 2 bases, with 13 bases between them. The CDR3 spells CASNPRLSTDTQYF. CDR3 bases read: TGTGCCAGTAACCCGAGACTATCCACAGATACG. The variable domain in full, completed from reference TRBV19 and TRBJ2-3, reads DGGITQSPKYLFRKEGQNVTLSCEQNLNHDAMYWYRQDPGQGLRLIYYSQIVNDFQKGDIAEGYSVSREKKESFPLTVTSAQKNPTAFYLCASNPRLSTDTQYFGPGTRLTVL.

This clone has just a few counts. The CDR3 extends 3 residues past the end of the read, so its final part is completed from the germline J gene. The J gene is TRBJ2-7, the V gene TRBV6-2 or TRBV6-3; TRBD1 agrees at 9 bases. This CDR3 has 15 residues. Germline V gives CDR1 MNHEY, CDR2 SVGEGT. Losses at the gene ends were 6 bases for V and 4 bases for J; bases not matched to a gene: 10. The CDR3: CASRAPGTGLYEQYF. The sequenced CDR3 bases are TGTGCCAGCAGGGCTCCCGGGACAGGGCTATACGAG.

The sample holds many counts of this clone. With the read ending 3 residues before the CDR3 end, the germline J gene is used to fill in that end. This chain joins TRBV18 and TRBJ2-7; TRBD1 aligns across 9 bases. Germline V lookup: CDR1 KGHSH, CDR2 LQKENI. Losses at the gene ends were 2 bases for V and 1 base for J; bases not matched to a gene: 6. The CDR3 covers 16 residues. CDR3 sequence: CASSPWRQGVSYEQYF. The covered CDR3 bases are TGTGCCAGCTCACCATGGAGACAGGGGGTTTCCTACGAG.

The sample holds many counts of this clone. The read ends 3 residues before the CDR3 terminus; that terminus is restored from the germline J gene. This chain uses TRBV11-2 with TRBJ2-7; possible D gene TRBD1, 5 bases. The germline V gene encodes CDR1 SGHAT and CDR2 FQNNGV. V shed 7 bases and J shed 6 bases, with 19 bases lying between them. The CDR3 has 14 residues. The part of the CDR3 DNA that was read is TGTGCCAGCACCCCTTCGCCAGGGATCGGCGAG. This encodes CASTPSPGIGE. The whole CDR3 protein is CASTPSPGIGEQYF.

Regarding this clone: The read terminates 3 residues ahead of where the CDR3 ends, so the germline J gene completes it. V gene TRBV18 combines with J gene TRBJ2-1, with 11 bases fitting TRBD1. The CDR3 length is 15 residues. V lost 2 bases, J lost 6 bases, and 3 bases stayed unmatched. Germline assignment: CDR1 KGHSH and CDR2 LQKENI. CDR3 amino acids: CASSPGDRGGNEQFF. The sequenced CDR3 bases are TGTGCCAGCTCACCAGGGGACAGGGGGGGCAATGAG.

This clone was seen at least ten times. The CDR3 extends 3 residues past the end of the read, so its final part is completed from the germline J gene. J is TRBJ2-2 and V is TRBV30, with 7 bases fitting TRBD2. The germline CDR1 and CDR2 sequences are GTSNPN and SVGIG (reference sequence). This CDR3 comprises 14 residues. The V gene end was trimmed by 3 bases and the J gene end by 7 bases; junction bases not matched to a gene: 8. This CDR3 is CAWRGGASIGELFF. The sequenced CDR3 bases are TGTGCCTGGAGGGGAGGGGCCAGCATCGGGGAG.

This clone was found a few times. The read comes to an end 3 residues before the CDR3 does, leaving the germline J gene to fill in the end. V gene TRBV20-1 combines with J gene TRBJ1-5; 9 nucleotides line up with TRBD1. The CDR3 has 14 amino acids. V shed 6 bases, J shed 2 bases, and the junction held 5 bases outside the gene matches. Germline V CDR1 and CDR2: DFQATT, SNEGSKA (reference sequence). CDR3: CSAWDRVGNQPQHF. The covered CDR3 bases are TGCAGTGCGTGGGACAGGGTAGGCAATCAGCCC.

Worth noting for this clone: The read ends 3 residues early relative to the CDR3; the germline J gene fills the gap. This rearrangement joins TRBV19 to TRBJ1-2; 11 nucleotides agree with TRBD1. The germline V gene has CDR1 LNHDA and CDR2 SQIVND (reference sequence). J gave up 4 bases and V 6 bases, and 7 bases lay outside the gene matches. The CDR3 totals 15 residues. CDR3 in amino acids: CASRETGTGGYGYTF. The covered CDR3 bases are TGTGCCAGTAGAGAGACCGGGACAGGGGGCTATGGC.

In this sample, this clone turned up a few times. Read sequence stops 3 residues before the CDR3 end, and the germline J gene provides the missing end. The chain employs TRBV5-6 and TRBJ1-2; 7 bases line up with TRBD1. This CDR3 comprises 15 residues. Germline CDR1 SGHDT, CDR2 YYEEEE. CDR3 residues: CASSLGGGELGGYTF. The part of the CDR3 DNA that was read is TGTGCCAGCAGCTTGGGAGGGGGCGAGTTAGGGGGC.

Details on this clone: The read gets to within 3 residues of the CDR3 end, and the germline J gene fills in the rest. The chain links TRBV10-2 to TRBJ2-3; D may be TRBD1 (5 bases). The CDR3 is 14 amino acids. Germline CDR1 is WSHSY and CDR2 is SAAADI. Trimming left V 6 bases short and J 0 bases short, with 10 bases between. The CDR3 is CASSEQGSTDTQYF. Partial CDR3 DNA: TGCGCCAGCAGCGAGCAGGGTAGCACAGATACG.

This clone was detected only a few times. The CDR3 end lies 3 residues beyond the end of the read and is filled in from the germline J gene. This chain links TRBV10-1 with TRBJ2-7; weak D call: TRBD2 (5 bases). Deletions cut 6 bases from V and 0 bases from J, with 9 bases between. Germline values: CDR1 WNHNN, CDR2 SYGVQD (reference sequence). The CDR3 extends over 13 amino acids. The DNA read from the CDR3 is TGCGCCAGCAGCGGGGTTAACTCCTACGAG. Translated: CASSGVNSYE. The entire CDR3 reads CASSGVNSYEQYF.

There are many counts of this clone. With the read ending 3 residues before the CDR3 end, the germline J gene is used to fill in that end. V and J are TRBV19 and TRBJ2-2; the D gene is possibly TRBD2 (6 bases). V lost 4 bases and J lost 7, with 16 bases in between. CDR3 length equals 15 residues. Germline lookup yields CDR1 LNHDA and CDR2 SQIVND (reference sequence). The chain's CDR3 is CASSSGAGKDGELFF. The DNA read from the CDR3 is TGTGCCAGTAGTAGTGGCGCGGGGAAAGACGGGGAG.

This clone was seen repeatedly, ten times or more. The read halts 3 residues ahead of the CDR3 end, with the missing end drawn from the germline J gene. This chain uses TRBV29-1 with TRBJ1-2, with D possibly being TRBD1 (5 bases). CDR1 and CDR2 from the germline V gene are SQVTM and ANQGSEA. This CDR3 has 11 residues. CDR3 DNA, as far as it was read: TGCAGCGTGGGACTGCTACAGGGC. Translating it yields CSVGLLQG. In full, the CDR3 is CSVGLLQGYTF.

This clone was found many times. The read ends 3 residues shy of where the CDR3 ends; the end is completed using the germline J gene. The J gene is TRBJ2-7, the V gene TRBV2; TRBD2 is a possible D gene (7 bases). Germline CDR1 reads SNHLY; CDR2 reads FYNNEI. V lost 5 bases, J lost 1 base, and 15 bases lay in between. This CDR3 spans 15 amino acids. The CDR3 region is CASSSGEGRSYEQYF. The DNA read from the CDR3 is TGTGCCAGCAGTTCAGGGGAGGGGAGGTCCTACGAG.

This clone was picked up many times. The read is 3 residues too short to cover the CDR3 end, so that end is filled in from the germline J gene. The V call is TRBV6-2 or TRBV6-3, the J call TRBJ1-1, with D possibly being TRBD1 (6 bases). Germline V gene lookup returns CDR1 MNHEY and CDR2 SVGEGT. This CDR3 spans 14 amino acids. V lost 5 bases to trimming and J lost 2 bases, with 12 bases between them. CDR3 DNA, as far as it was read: TGTGCCAGCAGTCTCCGGACAGCAAACACTGAA. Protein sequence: CASSLRTANTE. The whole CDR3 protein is CASSLRTANTEAFF.

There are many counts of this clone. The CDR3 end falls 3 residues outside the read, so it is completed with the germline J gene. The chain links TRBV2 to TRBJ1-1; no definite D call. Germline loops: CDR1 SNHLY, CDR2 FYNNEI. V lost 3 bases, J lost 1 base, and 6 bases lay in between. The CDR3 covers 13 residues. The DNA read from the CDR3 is TGTGCCAGCAGTGATACACGGAACACTGAA. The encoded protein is CASSDTRNTE. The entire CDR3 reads CASSDTRNTEAFF.

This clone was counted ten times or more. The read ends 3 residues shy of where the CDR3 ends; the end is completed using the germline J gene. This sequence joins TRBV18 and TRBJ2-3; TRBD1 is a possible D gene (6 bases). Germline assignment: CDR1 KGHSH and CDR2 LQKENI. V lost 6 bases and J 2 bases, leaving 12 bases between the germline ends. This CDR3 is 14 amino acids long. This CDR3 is CASSLDRHTDTQYF. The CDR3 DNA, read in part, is TGTGCCAGCTCTTTGGACAGACACACAGATACG. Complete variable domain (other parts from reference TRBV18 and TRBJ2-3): NAGVMQNPRHLVRRRGQEARLRCSPMKGHSHVYWYRQLPEEGLKFMVYLQKENIIDESGMPKERFSAEFPKEGPSILRIQQVVRGDSAAYFCASSLDRHTDTQYFGPGTRLTVL.

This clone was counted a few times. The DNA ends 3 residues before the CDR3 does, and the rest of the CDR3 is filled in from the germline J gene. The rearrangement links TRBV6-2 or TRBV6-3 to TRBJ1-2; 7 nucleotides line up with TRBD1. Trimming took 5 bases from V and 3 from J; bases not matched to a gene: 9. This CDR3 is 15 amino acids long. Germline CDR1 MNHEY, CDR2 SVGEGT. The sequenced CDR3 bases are TGTGCCAGCAGTAGCGAGGACAGGCGGCACTATGGC. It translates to CASSSEDRRHYG. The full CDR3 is CASSSEDRRHYGYTF.

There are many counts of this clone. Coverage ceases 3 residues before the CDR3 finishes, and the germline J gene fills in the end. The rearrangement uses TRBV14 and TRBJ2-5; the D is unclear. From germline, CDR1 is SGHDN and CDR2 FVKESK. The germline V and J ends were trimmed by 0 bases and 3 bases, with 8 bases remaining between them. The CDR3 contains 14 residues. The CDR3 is CASSQDWQKETQYF. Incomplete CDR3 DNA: TGTGCCAGCAGCCAAGACTGGCAGAAAGAGACC.